Each of the 11 T cell receptor beta chains below was sequenced from the same sample in a study of circulating and synovial CD4+ cells in juvenile arthritis. Assay: immunoSEQ multiplex PCR; the TCRdb copy retains only in-frame clones and omits some. The sample records several thousand clones, about four fifths being singletons. The sequenced material came from CD4+ T cells from synovial fluid. These TCRs come from a human donor with juvenile idiopathic arthritis.

The V and J genes are TRBV9 and TRBJ1-3, with 7 positions matching TRBD1. Germline CDR1 reads SGDLS; CDR2 reads YYNGEE. V lost 3 bases and J lost 3; bases outside the gene matches: 12. CDR3 length equals 17 residues. The CDR3 region has the DNA TGTGCCAGCAGCGCCGGGCGGGACAGCTTAGGTGGAAACACCATATATTTT. This sequence encodes CASSAGRDSLGGNTIYF.

V usage is TRBV7-8 and J usage is TRBJ2-7, with 10 nucleotides matching TRBD2. J lost 4 bases, V lost 2 bases, and 2 bases had no gene match. Looked up from germline, CDR1 is SGHVS and CDR2 is FQNEAQ. The CDR3 is made up of 14 amino acids. CDR3 loop: CASSLRGLAYEQYF. The CDR3 DNA follows: TGTGCCAGCAGCTTACGGGGACTAGCGTACGAGCAGTACTTC.

This chain links TRBV28 with TRBJ1-6, with a tentative D call TRBD1 (6 bases). The CDR3 sequence is 15 residues long. V lost 8 bases and J 1 base, leaving 12 bases between the germline ends. In germline, CDR1 is MDHEN, CDR2 SYDVKM. CDR3 region: CASSSGVSYNSPLHF. The CDR3 DNA reads TGTGCCAGCTCATCAGGGGTTTCCTATAATTCACCCCTCCACTTT.

In this sample, this clone turned up a few times. V usage is TRBV25-1 and J usage is TRBJ2-7; the match to TRBD1 covers 7 bases. Germline assignment: CDR1 MGHDK and CDR2 SYGVNS. This CDR3 is 14 amino acids long. The J segment lost 7 bases and the V segment lost 6 bases, leaving 12 bases of the junction unmatched. CDR3 region: CASSETGALGEQYF. CDR3 nucleotide sequence: TGTGCCAGCAGCGAAACAGGGGCCCTAGGGGAGCAGTACTTC.

The genes are TRBV5-6 and TRBJ1-1; D is perhaps TRBD1 (6 bases). V lost 3 bases and J lost 5, with 14 bases in between. The CDR3 has 14 amino acids. Germline-derived CDR1 and CDR2 are SGHDT and YYEEEE. CDR3 sequence (DNA): TGTGCCAGCAGCTGGCGGGGGCCCGGGACTGAAGCTTTCTTT. Translating it yields CASSWRGPGTEAFF.

The chain employs TRBV2 and TRBJ1-1; tentatively, D is TRBD1 (6 bases). Germline V gene sequence: CDR1 SNHLY, CDR2 FYNNEI. With 4 bases removed from V and 5 bases from J, the gap between germline ends came to 14 bases. The length of the CDR3 is 14 residues. CDR3 sequence reads: CASSGWTEGTEAFF. CDR3 nucleotide sequence: TGTGCCAGCAGTGGATGGACAGAAGGGACTGAAGCTTTCTTT.

This clone is a singleton in its sample. The gene calls are TRBV19 and TRBJ2-5; 8 nucleotides align to TRBD1. The CDR3 totals 13 residues. Germline CDR1 and CDR2: LNHDA and SQIVND (reference sequence). V trimming: 6 bases; J trimming: 5 bases; junction bases outside the gene matches: 5. CDR3 DNA sequence: TGTGCCAGTAGCACGACAGGGGTGGAGACCCAGTACTTC. Translation gives CASSTTGVETQYF.

This clone appeared once. The chain links TRBV5-6 to TRBJ2-7; D may be TRBD1 (6 bases). V lost 5 bases to trimming and J lost 7 bases, with 16 bases between them. The CDR3 extends over 13 amino acids. Germline V gene data show CDR1 as SGHDT and CDR2 as YYEEEE. CDR3 sequence reads: CASSRGIVEEQYF. The CDR3 DNA is TGTGCCAGCAGTAGGGGGATTGTTGAGGAGCAGTACTTC.

This clone was seen just once. The chain employs TRBV10-3 and TRBJ2-3; TRBD2 might be the D (5 bases). CDR1 and CDR2 (germline): ENHRY, SYGVKD. The CDR3 loop spans 15 amino acids. Trimming took 0 bases from V and 5 from J, leaving 12 bases between them. In DNA form, the CDR3 reads TGTGCCATCAGTGAGTCGGTAGGGAGTGGAGATACGCAGTATTTT. Its translation: CAISESVGSGDTQYF.

This rearrangement joins TRBV5-5 to TRBJ1-2, with TRBD1 matching over 9 bases. The V gene end was trimmed by 4 bases and the J gene end by 4 bases; junction bases not matched to a gene: 11. CDR3 length: 16 residues. Germline loops: CDR1 SGHKS, CDR2 YYEKEE (reference sequence). Here the CDR3 reads CASSPTPGQGTYGYTF. The CDR3 DNA sequence: TGTGCCAGCAGCCCAACACCGGGACAGGGAACCTATGGCTACACCTTC.

The chain is built from TRBV2 and TRBJ2-2, with D perhaps TRBD1 (5 bases). From germline, CDR1 is SNHLY and CDR2 FYNNEI. The CDR3 totals 14 residues. The V and J ends lost 6 bases and 1 base respectively, with 9 bases between them. Here the CDR3 reads CASSRGQNTGELFF. DNA for the CDR3: TGTGCCAGCAGCCGCGGACAGAACACCGGGGAGCTGTTTTTT.